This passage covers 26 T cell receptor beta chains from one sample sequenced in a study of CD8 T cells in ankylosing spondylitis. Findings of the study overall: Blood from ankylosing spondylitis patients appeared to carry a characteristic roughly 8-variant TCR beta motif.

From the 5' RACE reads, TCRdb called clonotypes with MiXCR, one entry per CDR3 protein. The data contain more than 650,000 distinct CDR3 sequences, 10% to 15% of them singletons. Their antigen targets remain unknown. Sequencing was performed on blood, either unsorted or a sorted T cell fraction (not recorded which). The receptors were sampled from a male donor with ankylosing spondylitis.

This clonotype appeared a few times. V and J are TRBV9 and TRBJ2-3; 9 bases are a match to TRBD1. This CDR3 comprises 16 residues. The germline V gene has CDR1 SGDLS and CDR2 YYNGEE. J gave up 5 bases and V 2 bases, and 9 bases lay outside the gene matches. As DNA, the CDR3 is TGTGCCAGCAGCGTGGGACAGGGAAGAGCGCAAGATACGCAGTATTTT. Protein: CASSVGQGRAQDTQYF.

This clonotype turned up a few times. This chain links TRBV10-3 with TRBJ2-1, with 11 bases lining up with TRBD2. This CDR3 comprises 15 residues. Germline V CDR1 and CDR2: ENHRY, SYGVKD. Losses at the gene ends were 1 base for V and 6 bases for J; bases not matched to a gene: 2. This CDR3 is CAISEFSGGANEQFF. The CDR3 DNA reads TGTGCCATCAGTGAGTTTAGCGGGGGGGCCAATGAGCAGTTCTTC.

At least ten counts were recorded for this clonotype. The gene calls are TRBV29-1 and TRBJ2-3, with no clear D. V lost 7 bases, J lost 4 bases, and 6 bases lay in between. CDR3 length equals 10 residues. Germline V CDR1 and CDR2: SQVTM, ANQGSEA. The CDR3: CSGGSDTQYF. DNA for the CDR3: TGCAGCGGGGGATCAGATACGCAGTATTTT.

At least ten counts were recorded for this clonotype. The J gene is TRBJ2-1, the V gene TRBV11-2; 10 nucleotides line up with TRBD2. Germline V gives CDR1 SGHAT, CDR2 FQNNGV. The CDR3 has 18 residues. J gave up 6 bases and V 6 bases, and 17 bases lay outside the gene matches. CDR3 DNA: TGTGCCAGCAGTAAAGAGGGAGCGGGGGGGACCAGAGGCAATGAGCAGTTCTTC. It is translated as CASSKEGAGGTRGNEQFF.

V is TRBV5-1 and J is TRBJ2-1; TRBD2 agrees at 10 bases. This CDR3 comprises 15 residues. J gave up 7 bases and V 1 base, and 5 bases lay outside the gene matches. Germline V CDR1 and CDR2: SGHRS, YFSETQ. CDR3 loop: CASSLSGRASNEQFF. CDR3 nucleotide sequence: TGCGCCAGCAGCTTGAGCGGGAGGGCCTCTAATGAGCAGTTCTTC.

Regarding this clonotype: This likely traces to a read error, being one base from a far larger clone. The CDR3 DNA reads TGTGCCAGCAGCTTAGCGGTAGAAGAGACCCAGTACTTC. Its translation: CASSLAVEETQYF. The V and J genes are TRBV7-2 and TRBJ2-5; no clear D gene. This CDR3 contains 13 residues. Germline CDR1 SGHTA, CDR2 FQGNSA. V gave up 0 bases and J gave up 3 bases, with 5 bases separating them.

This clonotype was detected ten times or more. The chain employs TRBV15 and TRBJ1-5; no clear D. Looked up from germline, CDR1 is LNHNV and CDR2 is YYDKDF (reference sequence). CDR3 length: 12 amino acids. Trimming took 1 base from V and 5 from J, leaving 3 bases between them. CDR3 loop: CATSRGDQPQHF. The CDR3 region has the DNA TGTGCCACCAGCAGAGGGGATCAGCCCCAGCATTTT. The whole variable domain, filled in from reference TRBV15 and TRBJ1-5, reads DAMVIQNPRYQVTQFGKPVTLSCSQTLNHNVMYWYQQKSSQAPKLLFHYYDKDFNNEADTPDNFQSRRPNTSFCFLDIRSPGLGDTAMYLCATSRGDQPQHFGDGTRLSIL.

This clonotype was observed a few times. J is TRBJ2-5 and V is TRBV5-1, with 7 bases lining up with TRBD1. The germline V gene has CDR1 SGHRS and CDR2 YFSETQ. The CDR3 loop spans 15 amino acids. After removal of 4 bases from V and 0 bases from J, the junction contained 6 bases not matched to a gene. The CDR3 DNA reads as TGCGCCAGCAGCGGACGGGACAGCAACCAAGAGACCCAGTACTTC. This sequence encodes CASSGRDSNQETQYF.

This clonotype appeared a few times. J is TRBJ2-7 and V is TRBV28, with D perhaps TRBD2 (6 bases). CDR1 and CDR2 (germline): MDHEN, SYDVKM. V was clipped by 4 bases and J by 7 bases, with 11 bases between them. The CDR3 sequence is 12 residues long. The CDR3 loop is CASSWRVREQYF. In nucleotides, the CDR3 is TGTGCCAGCAGTTGGAGGGTCCGGGAGCAGTACTTC.

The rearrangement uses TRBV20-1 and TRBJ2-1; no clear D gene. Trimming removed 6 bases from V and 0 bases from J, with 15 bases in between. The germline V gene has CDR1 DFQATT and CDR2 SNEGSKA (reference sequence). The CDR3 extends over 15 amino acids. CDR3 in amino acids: CSATSSRSSYNEQFF. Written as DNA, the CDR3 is TGCAGTGCCACCAGTAGCAGAAGCTCCTACAATGAGCAGTTCTTC.

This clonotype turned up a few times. For the CDR3, the DNA is TGTGCCAGCAGCCTTGGGCCCTTCGGCGGGGAGCTGTTTTTT. Protein product: CASSLGPFGGELFF. The chain recombines TRBV11-2 with TRBJ2-2; D unclear. The germline gives CDR1 SGHAT, CDR2 FQNNGV. This CDR3 has 14 amino acids. V was trimmed by 5 bases and J by 7 bases, leaving 14 bases between them.

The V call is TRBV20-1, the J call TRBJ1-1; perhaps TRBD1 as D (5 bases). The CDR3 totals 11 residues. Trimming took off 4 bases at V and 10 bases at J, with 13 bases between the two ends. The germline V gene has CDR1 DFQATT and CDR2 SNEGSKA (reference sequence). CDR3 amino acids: CSATRERAAFF. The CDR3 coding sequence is TGCAGTGCTACCAGGGAGAGGGCAGCTTTCTTT.

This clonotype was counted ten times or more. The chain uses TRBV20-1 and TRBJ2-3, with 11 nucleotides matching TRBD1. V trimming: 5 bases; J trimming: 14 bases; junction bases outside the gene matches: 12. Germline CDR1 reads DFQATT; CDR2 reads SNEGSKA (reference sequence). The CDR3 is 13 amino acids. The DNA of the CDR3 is TGCAGTGCTCCGGACAGGGGGCTAACCACTCTGTATTTT. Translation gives CSAPDRGLTTLYF.

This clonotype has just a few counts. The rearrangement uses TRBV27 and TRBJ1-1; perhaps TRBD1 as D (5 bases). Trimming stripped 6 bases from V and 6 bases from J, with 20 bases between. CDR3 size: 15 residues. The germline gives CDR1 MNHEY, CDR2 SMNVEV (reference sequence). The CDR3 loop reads CASSLQGPGGAEAFF. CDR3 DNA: TGTGCCAGCAGCCTCCAGGGTCCCGGTGGGGCTGAAGCTTTCTTT.

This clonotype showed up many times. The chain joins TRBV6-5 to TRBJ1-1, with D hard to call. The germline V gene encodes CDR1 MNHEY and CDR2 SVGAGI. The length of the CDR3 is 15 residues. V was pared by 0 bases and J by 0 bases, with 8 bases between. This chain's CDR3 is CASSYSPGMNTEAFF. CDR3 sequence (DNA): TGTGCCAGCAGTTACTCGCCGGGGATGAACACTGAAGCTTTCTTT.

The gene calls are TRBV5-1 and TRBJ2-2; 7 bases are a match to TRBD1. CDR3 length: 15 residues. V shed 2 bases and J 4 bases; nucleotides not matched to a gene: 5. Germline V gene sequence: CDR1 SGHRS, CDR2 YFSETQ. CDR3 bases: TGCGCCAGCAGCTTACCCGGGACAGCCACCGGGGAGCTGTTTTTT. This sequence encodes CASSLPGTATGELFF.

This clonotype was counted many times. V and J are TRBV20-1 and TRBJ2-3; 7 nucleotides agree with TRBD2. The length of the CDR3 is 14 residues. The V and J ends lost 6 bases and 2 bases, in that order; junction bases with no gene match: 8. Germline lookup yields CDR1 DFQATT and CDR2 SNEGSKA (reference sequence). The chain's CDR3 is CSARSGLSTDTQYF. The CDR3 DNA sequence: TGCAGTGCCCGCTCGGGACTATCCACAGATACGCAGTATTTT.

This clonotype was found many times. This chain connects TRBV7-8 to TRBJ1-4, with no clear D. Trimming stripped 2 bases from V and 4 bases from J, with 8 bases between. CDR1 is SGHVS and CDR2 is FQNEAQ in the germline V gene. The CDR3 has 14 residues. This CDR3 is CASSLTGINEKLFF. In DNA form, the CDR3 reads TGTGCCAGCAGCTTAACCGGGATTAATGAAAAACTGTTTTTT.

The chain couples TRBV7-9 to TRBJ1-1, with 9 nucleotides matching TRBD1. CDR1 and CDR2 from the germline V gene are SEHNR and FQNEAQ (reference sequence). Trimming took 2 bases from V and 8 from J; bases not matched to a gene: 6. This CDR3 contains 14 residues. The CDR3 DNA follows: TGTGCCAGCAGCTTACGGGAGGGACAGGGCGAAGCTTTCTTT. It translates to CASSLREGQGEAFF.

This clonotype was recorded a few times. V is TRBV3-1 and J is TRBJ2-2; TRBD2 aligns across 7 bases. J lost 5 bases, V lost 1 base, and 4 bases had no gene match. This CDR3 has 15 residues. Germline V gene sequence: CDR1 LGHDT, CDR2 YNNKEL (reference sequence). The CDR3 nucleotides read TGTGCCAGCAGCCAAGTCGGGGGGTGGACCGGGGAGCTGTTTTTT. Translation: CASSQVGGWTGELFF.

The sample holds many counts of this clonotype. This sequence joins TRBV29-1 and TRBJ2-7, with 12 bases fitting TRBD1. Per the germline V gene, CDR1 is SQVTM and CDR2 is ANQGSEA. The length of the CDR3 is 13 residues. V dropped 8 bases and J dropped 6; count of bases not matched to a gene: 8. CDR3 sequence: CSTGTGGTGEQYF. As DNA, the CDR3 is TGCAGCACCGGGACAGGGGGCACGGGCGAGCAGTACTTC.

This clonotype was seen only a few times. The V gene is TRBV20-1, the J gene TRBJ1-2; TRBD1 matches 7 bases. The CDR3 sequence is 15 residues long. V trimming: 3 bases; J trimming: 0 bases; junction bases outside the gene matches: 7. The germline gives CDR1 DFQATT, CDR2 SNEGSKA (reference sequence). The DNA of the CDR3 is TGCAGTGCTAGCCGTGGGACAGATCCTAACTATGGCTACACCTTC. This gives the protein CSASRGTDPNYGYTF.

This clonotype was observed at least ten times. CDR3 nucleotides: TGTGCCATCAGTGAGTCTGGTGGAAATGAGCAGTTCTTC. Protein product: CAISESGGNEQFF. The genes are TRBV10-3 and TRBJ2-1; D call uncertain. Trimming left V 0 bases short and J 7 bases short, with 7 bases between. The germline gives CDR1 ENHRY, CDR2 SYGVKD. The CDR3 has 13 residues.

In nucleotides, the CDR3 is TGCGCCAGCAGCCATAGGACTCGCACAGATACGCAGTATTTT. This codes for CASSHRTRTDTQYF. The chain employs TRBV4-3 and TRBJ2-3; possibly TRBD2 for D (5 bases). This CDR3 is 14 amino acids long. The V gene's germline CDR1 is LGHNA and CDR2 YSLEER. V lost 3 bases and J lost 1, with 8 bases in between.

The CDR3 protein is CASSAPAGGANVLTF. Here the CDR3 DNA reads TGTGCCAGCAGCGCCCCAGCGGGAGGGGCCAACGTCCTGACTTTC. The chain carries TRBV9 and TRBJ2-6, with 7 positions matching TRBD2. This CDR3 spans 15 amino acids. Germline CDR1 and CDR2: SGDLS and YYNGEE. V gave up 3 bases and J gave up 4 bases; unmatched junction bases: 4.

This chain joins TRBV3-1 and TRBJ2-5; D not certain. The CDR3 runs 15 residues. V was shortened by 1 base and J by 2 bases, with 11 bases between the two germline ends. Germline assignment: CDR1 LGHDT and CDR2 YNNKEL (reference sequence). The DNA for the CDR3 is TGTGCCAGCAGCCAAGTCGGCTTCCGACAAGAGACCCAGTACTTC. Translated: CASSQVGFRQETQYF.